Each of the 29 T cell receptor beta chains below was sequenced from the same sample in a study of blood T cell repertoires in COVID-19. Produced via immunoSEQ multiplex PCR; TCRdb's table is partial and in-frame only. Seen here are a few hundred thousand clones, nearly 90% observed once, and the top ten hold 1.8%. Source material: peripheral blood. Receptor source: a woman aged 25-40 years with COVID-19, enrolled during active disease.

V gene TRBV5-4 combines with J gene TRBJ1-2, with a tentative D call TRBD1 (6 bases). Germline V gene sequence: CDR1 SGHNT, CDR2 YYREEE (reference sequence). The CDR3 spans 14 residues. Trimming cost V 1 base and J 5 bases, with 12 bases left between them. The CDR3 sequence is CASSLKGGGYGYTF. CDR3 DNA: TGTGCCAGCAGCTTGAAGGGAGGGGGGTATGGCTACACCTTC.

This clone has only one observation. V gene TRBV5-1 combines with J gene TRBJ2-6; D perhaps matches TRBD2 (5 bases). Trimming stripped 4 bases from V and 0 bases from J, with 5 bases between. This CDR3 spans 14 amino acids. Germline assignment: CDR1 SGHRS and CDR2 YFSETQ. CDR3 amino acids: CASSAGSGANVLTF. The CDR3 DNA is TGCGCCAGCAGCGCGGGCTCTGGGGCCAACGTCCTGACTTTC.

The chain has TRBV10-1 and TRBJ1-1; D is unresolved. Germline values: CDR1 WNHNN, CDR2 SYGVQD (reference sequence). V was pared by 3 bases and J by 3 bases, with 8 bases between. The CDR3 extends over 13 amino acids. CDR3 protein: CASSEVAYTEAFF. DNA for the CDR3: TGCGCCAGCAGTGAAGTTGCGTACACTGAAGCTTTCTTT.

J is TRBJ2-1 and V is TRBV3-1 (or the pseudogene TRBV3-2), with 10 bases lining up with TRBD1. The trim removed 8 bases at V and 9 bases at J, leaving 13 bases unmatched. The V gene's germline CDR1 is LGHDT and CDR2 YNNKEL (reference sequence). This CDR3 is 15 amino acids long. The CDR3, as DNA: TGTGCCAGCCGTGAGGAAGACAGGGGGCTGGCTGAGCAGTTCTTC. Protein product: CASREEDRGLAEQFF.

CDR3 loop: CAWSVDSYNSPLHF. The CDR3 DNA is TGTGCCTGGAGTGTAGACAGCTATAATTCACCCCTCCACTTT. The V gene is TRBV30, the J gene TRBJ1-6, with D possibly TRBD1 on 5 matching bases. V was clipped by 0 bases and J by 3 bases, with 6 bases between them. The germline gives CDR1 GTSNPN, CDR2 SVGIG (reference sequence). The CDR3 is 14 residues long.

V and J are TRBV15 and TRBJ1-1; 8 nucleotides match TRBD1. The CDR3 loop spans 14 amino acids. Trimming took 0 bases from V and 4 from J; bases not matched to a gene: 1. Germline V CDR1 and CDR2: LNHNV, YYDKDF (reference sequence). The CDR3 is CATSRDRGPTEAFF. CDR3 in DNA: TGTGCCACCAGCAGAGACAGGGGGCCCACTGAAGCTTTCTTT.

The sample holds one count of this clone. The chain uses TRBV7-6 and TRBJ2-1; 7 bases agree with TRBD1. Germline V gives CDR1 SGHVS, CDR2 FNYEAQ. The CDR3 totals 16 residues. With 4 bases clipped from V and 6 bases from J, the junction kept 12 bases outside the gene matches. The chain's CDR3 is CASSWVTGYSGNEQFF. CDR3 DNA: TGTGCCAGCAGCTGGGTGACAGGGTACTCGGGCAATGAGCAGTTCTTC.

This chain connects TRBV6-5 to TRBJ2-7, with 8 bases aligning to TRBD1. Germline CDR1 reads MNHEY; CDR2 reads SVGAGI. V was pared by 5 bases and J by 2 bases, with 8 bases of the junction left unmatched. This CDR3 is 15 amino acids long. The CDR3 here is CASSQRQGFTYEQYF. CDR3 coding DNA: TGTGCCAGCAGTCAGCGACAGGGGTTCACCTACGAGCAGTACTTC.

The V and J genes are TRBV7-2 and TRBJ2-1; TRBD1 is a possible D gene (6 bases). Trimming left V 0 bases short and J 8 bases short, with 11 bases between. This CDR3 has 14 residues. The germline V gene encodes CDR1 SGHTA and CDR2 FQGNSA. CDR3 bases: TGTGCCAGCAGCTTAGCGGCCAGGGGTCATGAGCAGTTCTTC. It encodes CASSLAARGHEQFF.

V and J are TRBV5-6 and TRBJ2-7; perhaps TRBD1 as D (6 bases). Between the trimmed V and J ends, which lost 3 bases and 5 bases, there was a span of 15 bases. This CDR3 comprises 14 residues. The V gene's germline CDR1 is SGHDT and CDR2 YYEEEE. CDR3 sequence (DNA): TGTGCCAGCAGCTCAACCCGGACAGATCACGAGCAGTACGTC. Protein: CASSSTRTDHEQYV.

The J gene is TRBJ1-4, the V gene TRBV4-1; possible D gene TRBD1, 6 bases. The CDR3 has 14 amino acids. Looked up from germline, CDR1 is MGHRA and CDR2 is YSYEKL. V was pared by 5 bases and J by 4 bases, with 11 bases between. The CDR3 nucleotides are TGCGCCAGCAGCGGGGGGGCCATTAATGAAAAACTGTTTTTT. Translation gives CASSGGAINEKLFF.

The chain recombines TRBV6-4 with TRBJ2-1; 8 bases are a match to TRBD2. The CDR3 runs to 18 residues. Germline CDR1 and CDR2: MRHNA and SNTAGT. V was clipped by 6 bases and J by 4 bases; unmatched bases: 17. CDR3 in DNA: TGTGCCAGCAGCGAGTTTTCCCCTGGGAGCGGGGGTTACAATGAGCAGTTCTTC. Amino acids: CASSEFSPGSGGYNEQFF.

This rearrangement joins TRBV25-1 to TRBJ1-2; maybe TRBD1 (6 bases). Germline V lookup: CDR1 MGHDK, CDR2 SYGVNS. V was cut by 8 bases and J by 4 bases, with 11 bases left in between. The CDR3 spans 12 residues. The CDR3 bases are TGTGCCAGCGCACAGGGTACCTATGGCTACACCTTC. This codes for CASAQGTYGYTF.

This chain connects TRBV2 to TRBJ1-6, with TRBD1 identical over 8 bases. Germline assignment: CDR1 SNHLY and CDR2 FYNNEI. The CDR3 is 13 residues long. Trimming cost V 7 bases and J 10 bases; bases outside gene matches: 6. The CDR3 coding sequence is TGTGCCAGCATCGACAGGGGAGAGTCACCCCTCCACTTT. Translated: CASIDRGESPLHF.

This chain uses TRBV18 with TRBJ2-7; no reliable D call. V lost 3 bases, J lost 1 base, and 4 bases lay in between. CDR1 is KGHSH, CDR2 LQKENI, per germline. The length of the CDR3 is 12 residues. In DNA form, the CDR3 reads TGTGCCAGCTCACCCGGGTCCTACGAGCAGTACTTC. As protein: CASSPGSYEQYF.

The chain has TRBV3-1 (or the pseudogene TRBV3-2) and TRBJ2-1; unclear D gene. CDR1 LGHDT and CDR2 YNNKEL come from the germline V gene (reference sequence). Trimming left V 4 bases short and J 10 bases short, with 14 bases between. This CDR3 has 13 amino acids. CDR3 amino acids: CASSRISGDEQFF. The CDR3 region has the DNA TGTGCCAGCAGCCGAATCTCCGGAGACGAGCAGTTCTTC.

The V gene is TRBV6-5, the J gene TRBJ2-2; TRBD2 matches at 8 bases. J was trimmed by 2 bases and V by 8 bases; bases with no gene match: 4. CDR3 length: 14 amino acids. CDR1 and CDR2 from the germline V gene are MNHEY and SVGAGI. Written as DNA, the CDR3 is TGTGCCAGCGGGGCGGGGGGAAACACCGGGGAGCTGTTTTTT. Protein sequence: CASGAGGNTGELFF.

The chain joins TRBV7-8 to TRBJ2-1, with D hard to call. Germline CDR1 reads SGHVS; CDR2 reads FQNEAQ. V was clipped by 0 bases and J by 4 bases, with 10 bases between them. CDR3 length: 15 amino acids. The CDR3 nucleotides are TGTGCCAGCAGCTTAGCGGCAGGCCCTTACAATGAGCAGTTCTTC. It encodes CASSLAAGPYNEQFF.

The chain joins TRBV19 to TRBJ1-6, with TRBD1 identical over 8 bases. The germline CDR1 and CDR2 sequences are LNHDA and SQIVND (reference sequence). V dropped 6 bases and J dropped 9; count of bases not matched to a gene: 7. This CDR3 comprises 14 residues. As DNA, the CDR3 is TGTGCCAGTAGCGGTACAGGGGGGATTTCACCCCTCCACTTT. Translating gives CASSGTGGISPLHF.

This chain joins TRBV5-6 and TRBJ2-6; D is unclear. Per the germline V gene, CDR1 is SGHDT and CDR2 is YYEEEE. The germline V and J ends were trimmed by 2 bases and 3 bases, with 6 bases remaining between them. The CDR3 covers 14 residues. CDR3 in DNA: TGTGCCAGCAGCTTTTTCAATGGGGCCAACGTCCTGACTTTC. Encoded protein: CASSFFNGANVLTF.

V is TRBV27 and J is TRBJ2-2; D may be TRBD1 (5 bases). The CDR3 is made up of 15 amino acids. Germline values: CDR1 MNHEY, CDR2 SMNVEV (reference sequence). The V gene lost 3 bases and the J gene lost 9 bases, with 17 bases spanning the gap. For the CDR3, the DNA is TGTGCCAGCAGTTTTTCAGGACAAACGCTCCGGGAGCTGTTTTTT. Residues: CASSFSGQTLRELFF.

The chain is built from TRBV29-1 and TRBJ1-5; D remains ambiguous. V was pared by 4 bases and J by 7 bases, with 11 bases between. CDR1 SQVTM and CDR2 ANQGSEA come from the germline V gene. The CDR3 spans 12 residues. The CDR3 sequence is CSVAEGAQPQHF. CDR3 sequence (DNA): TGCAGCGTTGCCGAGGGTGCCCAGCCCCAGCATTTT.

The chain recombines TRBV6-5 with TRBJ2-7, with TRBD1 identical over 10 bases. V gave up 4 bases and J gave up 7 bases; unmatched junction bases: 7. CDR3 length: 14 amino acids. CDR1 MNHEY and CDR2 SVGAGI come from the germline V gene. This chain's CDR3 is CASSSGTGAREQYF. In DNA, the CDR3 is TGTGCCAGCAGTTCCGGGACAGGGGCAAGGGAGCAGTACTTC.

The chain employs TRBV10-3 and TRBJ1-4, with TRBD1 identical over 7 bases. Trimming took 5 bases from V and 5 from J; bases not matched to a gene: 2. The CDR3 spans 13 residues. Germline CDR1 reads ENHRY; CDR2 reads SYGVKD. The CDR3 here is CAISMGQNEKLFF. The CDR3 region has the DNA TGTGCCATCAGTATGGGACAGAATGAAAAACTGTTTTTT.

The chain uses TRBV5-8 and TRBJ2-3; D unclear. The CDR3 is 14 amino acids. Trimming took 2 bases from V and 0 from J, leaving 7 bases between them. Per the germline V gene, CDR1 is SGHTS and CDR2 is YDEGEE. This CDR3 is CASSFLSSTDTQYF. CDR3 coding DNA: TGTGCCAGCAGCTTTCTTAGCAGCACAGATACGCAGTATTTT.

This chain connects TRBV28 to TRBJ1-5; weak D call: TRBD1 (5 bases). The germline V gene encodes CDR1 MDHEN and CDR2 SYDVKM. V was pared by 3 bases and J by 4 bases, with 10 bases between. The CDR3 totals 14 residues. Written as DNA, the CDR3 is TGTGCCAGCAGTTTTCCGGCAGGGAATCAGCCCCAGCATTTT. Its translation is CASSFPAGNQPQHF.

The chain uses TRBV15 and TRBJ1-2, with TRBD1 identical over 8 bases. Unmatched junction bases numbered 6, after V lost 1 base and J lost 2 bases. The CDR3 is made up of 16 amino acids. The germline V gene has CDR1 LNHNV and CDR2 YYDKDF (reference sequence). Written as DNA, the CDR3 is TGTGCCACCAGCAGAGGAATTGGGACAGGAAACTATGGCTACACCTTC. Translating gives CATSRGIGTGNYGYTF.

This chain's CDR3 is CASERGRNTEAFF. Written as DNA, the CDR3 is TGTGCCAGCGAAAGGGGGCGCAACACTGAAGCTTTCTTT. The chain couples TRBV11-2 to TRBJ1-1; 7 bases fit TRBD1. The CDR3 covers 13 residues. Germline-derived CDR1 and CDR2 are SGHAT and FQNNGV. V was pared by 8 bases and J by 2 bases, with 5 bases of the junction left unmatched.

V gene TRBV6-6 combines with J gene TRBJ1-2; 8 bases are a match to TRBD1. The germline gives CDR1 MNHNY, CDR2 SVGAGI (reference sequence). The V and J ends lost 5 bases and 7 bases, in that order; junction bases with no gene match: 21. The CDR3 runs to 18 residues. The CDR3 spells CASSRFAGQGGDLSGYTF. The CDR3 bases are TGTGCCAGCAGTCGCTTCGCAGGACAGGGCGGGGATCTGTCTGGCTACACCTTC.